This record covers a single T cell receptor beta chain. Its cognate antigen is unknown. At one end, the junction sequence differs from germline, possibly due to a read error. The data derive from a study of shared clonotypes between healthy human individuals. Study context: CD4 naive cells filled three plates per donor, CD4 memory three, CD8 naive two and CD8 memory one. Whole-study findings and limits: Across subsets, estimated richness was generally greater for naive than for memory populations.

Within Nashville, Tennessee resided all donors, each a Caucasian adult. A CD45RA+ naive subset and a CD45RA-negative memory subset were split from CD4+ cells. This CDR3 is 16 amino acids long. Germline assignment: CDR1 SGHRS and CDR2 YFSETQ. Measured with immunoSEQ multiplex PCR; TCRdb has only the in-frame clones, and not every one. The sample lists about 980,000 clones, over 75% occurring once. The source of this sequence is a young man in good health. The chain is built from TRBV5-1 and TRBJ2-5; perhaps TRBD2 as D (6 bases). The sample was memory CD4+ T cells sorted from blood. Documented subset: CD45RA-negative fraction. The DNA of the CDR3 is TGCGCCAGCAGCTTACCGGACATCGGGAGACAAGGGACCCAGTACTTC. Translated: CASSLPDIGRQGTQYF.